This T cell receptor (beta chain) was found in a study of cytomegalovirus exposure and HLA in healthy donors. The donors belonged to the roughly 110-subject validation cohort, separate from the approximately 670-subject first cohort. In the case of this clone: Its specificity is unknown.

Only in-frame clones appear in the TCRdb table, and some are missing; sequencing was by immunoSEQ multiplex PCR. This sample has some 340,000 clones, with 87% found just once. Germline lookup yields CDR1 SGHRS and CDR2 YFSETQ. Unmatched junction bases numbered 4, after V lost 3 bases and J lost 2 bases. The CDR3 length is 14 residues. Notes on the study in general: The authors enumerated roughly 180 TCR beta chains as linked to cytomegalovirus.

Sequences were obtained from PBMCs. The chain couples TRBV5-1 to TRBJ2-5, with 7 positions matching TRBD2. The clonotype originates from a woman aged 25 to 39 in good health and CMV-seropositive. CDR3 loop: CASSWRGSQETQYF. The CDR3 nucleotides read TGCGCCAGCAGCTGGCGGGGGTCACAAGAGACCCAGTACTTC.